This T cell receptor (beta chain) was profiled in a study of cytomegalovirus exposure and HLA in healthy donors. About the study: The 550 to 700 first-cohort repertoires and the roughly 120 validation repertoires shared the same platform, a later analysis reported.

Trimming took 7 bases from V and 3 from J; bases not matched to a gene: 15. The CDR3 runs to 18 residues. Looked up from germline, CDR1 is LNHDA and CDR2 is SQIVND (reference sequence). The protocol was immunoSEQ multiplex PCR, while the TCRdb copy is restricted to in-frame clones and leaves out a portion. This table has 300,000 to 400,000 clones, roughly 88% appearing once. The TCR was taken from a man aged 30-40 years in good health and CMV-seronegative. The chain has TRBV19 and TRBJ1-5, with 10 nucleotides matching TRBD1. Sequences were obtained from PBMCs. The CDR3 is CASTPGTGVSNSNQPQHF. DNA of the CDR3: TGTGCCAGTACCCCCGGGACAGGGGTGTCGAATTCCAATCAGCCCCAGCATTTT.